This T cell receptor beta chain originates from a study of T cell responses to AZD1222 COVID-19 vaccine. In regard to this clone: What it binds is unknown.

Germline loops: CDR1 DFQATT, CDR2 SNEGSKA (reference sequence). The V end lost 3 bases, the J end lost 0 bases, and 17 bases lay between the germline ends. The CDR3 sequence is 16 residues long. Method: immunoSEQ multiplex PCR; TCRdb's copy keeps in-frame clones and lacks some. The sample lists some 180,000 clones; almost 90% were seen once. Study-level points and caveats: After two AZD1222 doses, spike-specific TCR breadth and depth rose versus day 0. Baseline seropositives among AZD1222 recipients totaled only five to seven. In all cases, repertoires were sampled only after the peak T cell response.

J is TRBJ1-2 and V is TRBV20-1; D gene ambiguous. This TCR derives from an adult in good health. Sequenced here: peripheral blood, sampled on day 0 of AZD1222 vaccination. This chain's CDR3 is CSASGLAEASNYGYTF. The CDR3 DNA reads as TGCAGTGCTAGTGGCCTGGCGGAAGCTTCTAACTATGGCTACACCTTC.